This is a list of T cell receptor beta chains from one sample in a study of T-cell memory formation after mild COVID-19. TCRdb reprocessed the 5' RACE reads via MiXCR and lists one record per CDR3 protein. The table lists under 250,000 distinct CDR3 sequences, approximately 9% of them singletons. The sample comprised PBMCs or a T cell subset sorted from them (not recorded which). These TCRs come from a man aged 18 to 35 who had mild COVID-19 (a few samples of this study predate the infection). Cell type and time point are not known. Both conserved end residues are part of each CDR3. Fields, in order: V gene, J gene, D gene, clone size, CDR3 DNA, CDR3 protein. D genes are given only for firm matches. Only part of the rows carry a size: once, few, many, or a class if the clone is expanded.

v_call: TRBV6-2/TRBV6-3; j_call: TRBJ2-1; d_call: .; clone_size: few; cdr3_nt: TGTGCCAGCAATACGGGGGTCTACAATGAGCAGTTCTTC; cdr3_aa: CASNTGVYNEQFF
v_call: TRBV5-1; j_call: TRBJ1-1; d_call: TRBD1; clone_size: .; cdr3_nt: TGCGCCAGCAGGCAACAGGGGGCAGAGACTGAAGCTTTCTTT; cdr3_aa: CASRQQGAETEAFF
v_call: TRBV5-1; j_call: TRBJ2-2; d_call: TRBD1; clone_size: .; cdr3_nt: TGCGCCAGCAGCTTGTCGGCAGGGGGTACCGGGGAGCTGTTTTTT; cdr3_aa: CASSLSAGGTGELFF
v_call: TRBV7-9; j_call: TRBJ2-6; d_call: .; clone_size: .; cdr3_nt: TGTGCCAGCAGCACCGTCCCCTCTGGGGCCAACGTCCTGACTTTC; cdr3_aa: CASSTVPSGANVLTF
v_call: TRBV7-7; j_call: TRBJ1-5; d_call: TRBD1; clone_size: .; cdr3_nt: TGTGCTAGCAGCATCCCGGGACAGGGGGCTCAGCCCCAGCATTTT; cdr3_aa: CASSIPGQGAQPQHF
v_call: TRBV7-2; j_call: TRBJ2-1; d_call: .; clone_size: few; cdr3_nt: TGTGCCAGCAGCTGGAGCTCCTACAATGAGCAGTTCTTC; cdr3_aa: CASSWSSYNEQFF
v_call: TRBV7-2; j_call: TRBJ2-5; d_call: .; clone_size: few; cdr3_nt: TGTGCCAGCAGCTTTGTAACAGGAAAAGAGACCCAGTACTTC; cdr3_aa: CASSFVTGKETQYF
v_call: TRBV4-3; j_call: TRBJ2-3; d_call: TRBD2; clone_size: many; cdr3_nt: TGCGCCAGCAGCCAAGGGTTACTAGCGGGGTTCACAGATACGCAGTATTTT; cdr3_aa: CASSQGLLAGFTDTQYF
v_call: TRBV4-2; j_call: TRBJ2-3; d_call: .; clone_size: .; cdr3_nt: TGTGCCAGCAGCCCGACCCCCAGCGGCCCCATCACAGATACGCAGTATTTT; cdr3_aa: CASSPTPSGPITDTQYF
v_call: TRBV7-8; j_call: TRBJ1-6; d_call: .; clone_size: few; cdr3_nt: TGTGCCAGCAATCTTCAGGCCCAGGGCGTGTATAATTCACCCCTCCACTTT; cdr3_aa: CASNLQAQGVYNSPLHF
v_call: TRBV29-1; j_call: TRBJ1-1; d_call: TRBD1; clone_size: .; cdr3_nt: TGCAGCGTCGACGATCAGGGGGCCTGGGCTTTCTTT; cdr3_aa: CSVDDQGAWAFF
v_call: TRBV6-2/TRBV6-3; j_call: TRBJ1-1; d_call: .; clone_size: few; cdr3_nt: TGTGCCAGCACTCCCGCACAGGGCTTGTTCACTGAAGCTTTCTTT; cdr3_aa: CASTPAQGLFTEAFF
v_call: TRBV5-5; j_call: TRBJ2-3; d_call: .; clone_size: .; cdr3_nt: TGTGCCAGCAGATCCCAGGGGGGATTTAGCACAGATACGCAGTATTTT; cdr3_aa: CASRSQGGFSTDTQYF
v_call: TRBV12-3/TRBV12-4; j_call: TRBJ1-1; d_call: .; clone_size: many; cdr3_nt: TGTGCCAGCAGTTTGGACGGAATGAACACTGAAGCTTTCTTT; cdr3_aa: CASSLDGMNTEAFF
v_call: TRBV7-8; j_call: TRBJ1-1; d_call: TRBD1; clone_size: few; cdr3_nt: TGTGCCAGCAGCCCCGACAGGGTGAACACTGAAGCTTTCTTT; cdr3_aa: CASSPDRVNTEAFF
v_call: TRBV11-2; j_call: TRBJ2-3; d_call: TRBD2; clone_size: few; cdr3_nt: TGTGCCAGCAGCTTCGCGACTAGCTCTAATACGCAGTATTTT; cdr3_aa: CASSFATSSNTQYF
v_call: TRBV2; j_call: TRBJ2-1; d_call: TRBD1; clone_size: few; cdr3_nt: TGTGCCAGCAGTGAAGTTGGGACAGGGCTCCTGTTCTTC; cdr3_aa: CASSEVGTGLLFF
v_call: TRBV4-1; j_call: TRBJ1-2; d_call: TRBD1; clone_size: .; cdr3_nt: TGCGCCAGCAGCGATACAGGGGGCTCTGGCTACACCTTC; cdr3_aa: CASSDTGGSGYTF
v_call: TRBV2; j_call: TRBJ1-2; d_call: .; clone_size: many; cdr3_nt: TGTGCCAGCAAAACCAAAATGGGCATATATGGCTACACCTTC; cdr3_aa: CASKTKMGIYGYTF
v_call: TRBV7-2; j_call: TRBJ2-5; d_call: TRBD2; clone_size: .; cdr3_nt: TGTGCCAGCAGCTTAGATCCTAGCGGCCAAGAGACCCAGTACTTC; cdr3_aa: CASSLDPSGQETQYF
v_call: TRBV24-1; j_call: TRBJ2-3; d_call: .; clone_size: many; cdr3_nt: TGTGCCACCGGCCGGAGCACAGATACGCAGTATTTT; cdr3_aa: CATGRSTDTQYF
v_call: TRBV11-2; j_call: TRBJ1-1; d_call: .; clone_size: once; cdr3_nt: TGTGCCAGCAGCTTAGATCGGGTAGGAGAAGCTTTCTTT; cdr3_aa: CASSLDRVGEAFF
v_call: TRBV7-2; j_call: TRBJ1-6; d_call: .; clone_size: .; cdr3_nt: TGTGCCAGCAGCTTAGAGGGGTACGGTTCACCCCTCCACTTT; cdr3_aa: CASSLEGYGSPLHF
v_call: TRBV20-1; j_call: TRBJ2-7; d_call: .; clone_size: .; cdr3_nt: TGCAGTGCGAAACGGGACGGCACCTACGAGCAGTACTTC; cdr3_aa: CSAKRDGTYEQYF
v_call: TRBV7-9; j_call: TRBJ1-2; d_call: .; clone_size: few; cdr3_nt: TGTGCCAGCAGCTACGATTGGGTTAACTATGGCTACACCTTC; cdr3_aa: CASSYDWVNYGYTF
v_call: TRBV25-1; j_call: TRBJ1-1; d_call: TRBD1; clone_size: .; cdr3_nt: TGTGCCAGCAGTGTCGCGACAGGGGAAGCTTTCTTT; cdr3_aa: CASSVATGEAFF
v_call: TRBV30; j_call: TRBJ2-3; d_call: .; clone_size: few; cdr3_nt: TGTGCCTGGAGTGGTATGCTGGCAGATACGCAGTATTTT; cdr3_aa: CAWSGMLADTQYF
v_call: TRBV29-1; j_call: TRBJ2-2; d_call: .; clone_size: few; cdr3_nt: TGCAGCGTTGAATACCAGTATAACACCGGGGAGCTGTTTTTT; cdr3_aa: CSVEYQYNTGELFF
v_call: TRBV5-1; j_call: TRBJ2-5; d_call: .; clone_size: many; cdr3_nt: TGCGCCAGCAGCTTCCCGCCTCAGGAGACCCAGTACTTC; cdr3_aa: CASSFPPQETQYF
v_call: TRBV5-1; j_call: TRBJ2-6; d_call: .; clone_size: many; cdr3_nt: TGCGCCAGCAGCTTGGACGGTTCTGGGGCCAACGTCCTGACTTTC; cdr3_aa: CASSLDGSGANVLTF
v_call: TRBV5-1; j_call: TRBJ2-7; d_call: .; clone_size: few; cdr3_nt: TGCGCCAGCAGCTTGGACTGGGGACCAACCTACGAGCAGTACTTC; cdr3_aa: CASSLDWGPTYEQYF
v_call: TRBV3-2; j_call: TRBJ2-3; d_call: .; clone_size: .; cdr3_nt: TGTGCCAGCAGCCAAGGCGGGGGGCGCACAGATACGCAGTATTTT; cdr3_aa: CASSQGGGRTDTQYF
v_call: TRBV5-5; j_call: TRBJ2-2; d_call: .; clone_size: .; cdr3_nt: TGTGCCAGCAGCAGAGGGACGGCTAACACCGGGGAGCTGTTTTTT; cdr3_aa: CASSRGTANTGELFF
v_call: TRBV12-3/TRBV12-4; j_call: TRBJ2-2; d_call: .; clone_size: .; cdr3_nt: TGTGCCAGCAGGGACCGAGTAAACACCGGGGAGCTGTTTTTT; cdr3_aa: CASRDRVNTGELFF
v_call: TRBV5-1; j_call: TRBJ1-2; d_call: .; clone_size: few; cdr3_nt: TGCGCCAGCAGCGGACAAGTCGGGGGAAGAGGCTACACCTTC; cdr3_aa: CASSGQVGGRGYTF
v_call: TRBV6-2/TRBV6-3; j_call: TRBJ1-1; d_call: .; clone_size: few; cdr3_nt: TGTGCCAGCAGTTACATTCGGGCCAGCGGAGCTTTCTTT; cdr3_aa: CASSYIRASGAFF
v_call: TRBV20-1; j_call: TRBJ1-1; d_call: .; clone_size: .; cdr3_nt: TGCAGTGCTACCGACGGGGGCGGAAACACTGAAGCTTTCTTT; cdr3_aa: CSATDGGGNTEAFF
v_call: TRBV7-6; j_call: TRBJ1-3; d_call: .; clone_size: many; cdr3_nt: TGTGCCAGCAGCTTAGGGCCTTCCTCTGGAAACACCATATATTTT; cdr3_aa: CASSLGPSSGNTIYF
v_call: TRBV29-1; j_call: TRBJ2-2; d_call: .; clone_size: few; cdr3_nt: TGCAGCGTTTACACTCTGAACACCGGGGAGCTGTTTTTT; cdr3_aa: CSVYTLNTGELFF
v_call: TRBV20-1; j_call: TRBJ1-4; d_call: .; clone_size: .; cdr3_nt: TGCAGTGCAAGCCACTACCGGGACAAGAATGAAAAACTGTTTTTT; cdr3_aa: CSASHYRDKNEKLFF
v_call: TRBV12-3/TRBV12-4; j_call: TRBJ2-2; d_call: .; clone_size: .; cdr3_nt: TGTGCCAGCAGTCCCTTTGGCGGGGAGCTGTTTTTT; cdr3_aa: CASSPFGGELFF
v_call: TRBV29-1; j_call: TRBJ2-7; d_call: TRBD1; clone_size: few; cdr3_nt: TGCAGCGTCACCCGGGACAGGTGGTACGAGCAGTACTTC; cdr3_aa: CSVTRDRWYEQYF
v_call: TRBV12-3/TRBV12-4; j_call: TRBJ2-7; d_call: .; clone_size: few; cdr3_nt: TGTGCCAGCAGTTTCCTGGGGAGTGACGAGCAGTACTTC; cdr3_aa: CASSFLGSDEQYF
v_call: TRBV24-1; j_call: TRBJ2-1; d_call: TRBD2; clone_size: .; cdr3_nt: TGTGCCACCAGTGATCCCGGACTAGCGGGTGATGAGCAGTTCTTC; cdr3_aa: CATSDPGLAGDEQFF
v_call: TRBV7-2; j_call: TRBJ1-2; d_call: .; clone_size: many; cdr3_nt: TGTGCCAGCAGCTTACGCATAACTAACTATGGCTACACCTTC; cdr3_aa: CASSLRITNYGYTF
v_call: TRBV4-1; j_call: TRBJ2-3; d_call: TRBD2; clone_size: few; cdr3_nt: TGCGCCAGCAGCCAACTAGCGGGGGAGGATACGCAGTATTTT; cdr3_aa: CASSQLAGEDTQYF
v_call: TRBV6-2/TRBV6-3; j_call: TRBJ1-1; d_call: .; clone_size: .; cdr3_nt: TGTGCCAGCAGTTACCCAGGGAGGGCTGAAGCTTTCTTT; cdr3_aa: CASSYPGRAEAFF
v_call: TRBV9; j_call: TRBJ2-5; d_call: .; clone_size: few; cdr3_nt: TGTGCCAGCAGCGTAACGATAGGGGTAGACACCCAGTACTTC; cdr3_aa: CASSVTIGVDTQYF
v_call: TRBV4-3; j_call: TRBJ2-5; d_call: TRBD2; clone_size: few; cdr3_nt: TGCGCCAGCAGCCAATGGGTCGGCGGGGGGCCCCGCCAAGAGACCCAGTACTTC; cdr3_aa: CASSQWVGGGPRQETQYF
v_call: TRBV19; j_call: TRBJ2-5; d_call: .; clone_size: few; cdr3_nt: TGTGCCAGTAGTAAGGCGGACCAAGAGACCCAGTACTTC; cdr3_aa: CASSKADQETQYF